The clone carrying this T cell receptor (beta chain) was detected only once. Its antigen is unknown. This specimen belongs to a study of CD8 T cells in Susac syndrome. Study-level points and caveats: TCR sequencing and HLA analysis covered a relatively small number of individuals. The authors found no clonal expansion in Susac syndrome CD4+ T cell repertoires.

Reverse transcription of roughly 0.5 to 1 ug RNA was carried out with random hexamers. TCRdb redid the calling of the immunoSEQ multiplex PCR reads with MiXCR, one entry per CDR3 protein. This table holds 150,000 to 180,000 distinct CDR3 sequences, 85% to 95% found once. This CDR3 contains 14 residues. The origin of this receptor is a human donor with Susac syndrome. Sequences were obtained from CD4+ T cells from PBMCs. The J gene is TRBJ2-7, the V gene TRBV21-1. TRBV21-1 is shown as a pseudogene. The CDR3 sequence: CASKSFGVPYEQYF. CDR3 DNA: TGTGCCAGCAAAAGTTTCGGGGTCCCCTACGAGCAGTACTTC.